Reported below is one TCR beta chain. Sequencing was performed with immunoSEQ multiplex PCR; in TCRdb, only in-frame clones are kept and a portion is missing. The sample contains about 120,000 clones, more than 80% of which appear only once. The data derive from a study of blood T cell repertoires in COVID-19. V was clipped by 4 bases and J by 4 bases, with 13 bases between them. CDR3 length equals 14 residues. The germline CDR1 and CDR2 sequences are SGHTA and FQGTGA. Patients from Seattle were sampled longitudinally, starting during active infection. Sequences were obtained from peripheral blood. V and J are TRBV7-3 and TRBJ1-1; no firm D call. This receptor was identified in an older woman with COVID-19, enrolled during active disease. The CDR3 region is CASSSRGGGTEAFF. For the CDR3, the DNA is TGTGCCAGCAGCTCCCGCGGAGGAGGCACTGAAGCTTTCTTT. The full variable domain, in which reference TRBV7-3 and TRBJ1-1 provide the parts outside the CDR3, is GAGVSQTPSNKVTEKGKYVELRCDPISGHTALYWYRQSLGQGPEFLIYFQGTGAADDSGLPNDRFFAVRPEGSVSTLKIQRTERGDSAVYLCASSSRGGGTEAFFGQGTRLTVV.